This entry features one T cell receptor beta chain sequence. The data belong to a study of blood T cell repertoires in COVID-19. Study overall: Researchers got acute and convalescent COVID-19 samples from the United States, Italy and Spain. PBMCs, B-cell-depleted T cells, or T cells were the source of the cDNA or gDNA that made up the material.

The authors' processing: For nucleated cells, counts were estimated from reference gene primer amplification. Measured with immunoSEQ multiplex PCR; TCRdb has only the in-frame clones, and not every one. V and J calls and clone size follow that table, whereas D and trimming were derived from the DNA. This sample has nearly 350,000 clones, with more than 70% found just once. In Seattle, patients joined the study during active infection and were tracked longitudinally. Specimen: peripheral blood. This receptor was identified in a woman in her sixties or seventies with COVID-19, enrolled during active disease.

The chain's CDR3 is CASIRGGGGDGYTF. The CDR3 bases are TGTGCCAGTATCCGTGGGGGGGGCGGAGATGGCTACACCTTC. J is TRBJ1-2 and V is TRBV19; a weak D match, TRBD1 (6 bases). With 7 bases removed from V and 6 bases from J, the gap between germline ends came to 18 bases. The V gene's germline CDR1 is LNHDA and CDR2 SQIVND (reference sequence). The CDR3 has 14 amino acids.